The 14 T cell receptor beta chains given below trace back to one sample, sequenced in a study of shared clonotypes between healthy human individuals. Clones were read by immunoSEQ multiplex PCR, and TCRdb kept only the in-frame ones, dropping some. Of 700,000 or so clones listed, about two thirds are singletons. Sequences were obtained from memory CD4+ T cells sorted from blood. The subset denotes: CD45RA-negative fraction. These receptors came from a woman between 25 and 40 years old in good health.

Here the CDR3 DNA reads TGTGCCAGCCAATTCATGAACACCATATATTTT. The encoded protein is CASQFMNTIYF. The chain has TRBV6-6 and TRBJ1-3, with unresolved D. The ends were cut back, 8 bases at V and 7 bases at J, with 9 bases in the middle. Germline-derived CDR1 and CDR2 are MNHNY and SVGAGI (reference sequence). The CDR3 is made up of 11 amino acids.

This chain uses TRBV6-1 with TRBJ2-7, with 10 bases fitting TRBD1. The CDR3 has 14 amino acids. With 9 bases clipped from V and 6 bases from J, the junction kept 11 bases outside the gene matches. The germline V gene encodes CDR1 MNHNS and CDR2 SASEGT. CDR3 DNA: TGTGCCAGTAAGACCGGGACAGGGGCTGCCGAGCAGTACTTC. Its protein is CASKTGTGAAEQYF.

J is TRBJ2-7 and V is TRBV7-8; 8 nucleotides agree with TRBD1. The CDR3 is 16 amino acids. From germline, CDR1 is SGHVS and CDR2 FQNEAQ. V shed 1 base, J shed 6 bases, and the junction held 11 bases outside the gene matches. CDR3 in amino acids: CASSLEFRGRKAEQYF. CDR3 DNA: TGTGCCAGCAGCTTAGAGTTCAGGGGGCGGAAAGCCGAGCAGTACTTC.

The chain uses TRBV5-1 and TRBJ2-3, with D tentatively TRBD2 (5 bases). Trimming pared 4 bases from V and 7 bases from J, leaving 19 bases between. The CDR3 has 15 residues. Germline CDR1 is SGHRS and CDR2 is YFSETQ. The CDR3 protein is CASSAGAELINTQYF. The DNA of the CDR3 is TGCGCCAGCAGCGCCGGAGCGGAGCTAATCAATACGCAGTATTTT.

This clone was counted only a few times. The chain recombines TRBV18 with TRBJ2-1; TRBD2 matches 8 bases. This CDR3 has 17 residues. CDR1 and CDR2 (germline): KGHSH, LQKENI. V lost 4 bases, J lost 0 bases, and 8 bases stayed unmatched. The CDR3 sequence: CASSQPGGGSSYNEQFF. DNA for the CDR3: TGTGCCAGCTCACAACCCGGGGGGGGGAGCTCCTACAATGAGCAGTTCTTC.

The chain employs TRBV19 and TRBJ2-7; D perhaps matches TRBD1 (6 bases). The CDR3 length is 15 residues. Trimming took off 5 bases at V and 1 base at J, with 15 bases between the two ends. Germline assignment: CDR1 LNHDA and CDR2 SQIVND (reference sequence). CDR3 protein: CASSATGRGSYEQYF. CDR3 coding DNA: TGTGCCAGTAGTGCTACAGGGCGAGGGTCCTACGAGCAGTACTTC.

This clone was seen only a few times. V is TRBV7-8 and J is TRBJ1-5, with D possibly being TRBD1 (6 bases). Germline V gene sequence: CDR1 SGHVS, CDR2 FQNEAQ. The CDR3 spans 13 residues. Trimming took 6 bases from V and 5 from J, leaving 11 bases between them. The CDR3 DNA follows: TGTGCCAGCAGTCCACAGGGAGATCAGCCCCAGCATTTT. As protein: CASSPQGDQPQHF.

The CDR3 spells CASRRGRETGELFF. CDR3 bases: TGTGCCAGCAGGAGAGGGAGAGAAACCGGGGAGCTGTTTTTT. The genes are TRBV27 and TRBJ2-2; a possible D gene is TRBD2 (5 bases). CDR1 and CDR2 (germline): MNHEY, SMNVEV (reference sequence). Trimming pared 6 bases from V and 5 bases from J, leaving 13 bases between. This CDR3 spans 14 amino acids.

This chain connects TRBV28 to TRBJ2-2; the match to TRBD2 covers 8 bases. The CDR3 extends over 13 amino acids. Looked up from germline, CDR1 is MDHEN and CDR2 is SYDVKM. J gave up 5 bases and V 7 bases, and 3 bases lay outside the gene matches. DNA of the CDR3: TGTGCCAGCATGGTAGCGGGGACCGGGGAGCTGTTTTTT. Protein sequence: CASMVAGTGELFF.

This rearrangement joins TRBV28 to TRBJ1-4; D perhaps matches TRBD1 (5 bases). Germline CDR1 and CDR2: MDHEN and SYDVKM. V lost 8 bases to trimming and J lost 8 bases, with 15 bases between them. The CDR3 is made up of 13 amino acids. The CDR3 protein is CASWAGKGEKLFF. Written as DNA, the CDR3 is TGTGCCAGCTGGGCGGGGAAGGGGGAAAAACTGTTTTTT. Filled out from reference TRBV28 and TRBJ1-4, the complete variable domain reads DVKVTQSSRYLVKRTGEKVFLECVQDMDHENMFWYRQDPGLGLRLIYFSYDVKMKEKGDIPEGYSVSREKKERFSLILESASTNQTSMYLCASWAGKGEKLFFGSGTQLSVL.

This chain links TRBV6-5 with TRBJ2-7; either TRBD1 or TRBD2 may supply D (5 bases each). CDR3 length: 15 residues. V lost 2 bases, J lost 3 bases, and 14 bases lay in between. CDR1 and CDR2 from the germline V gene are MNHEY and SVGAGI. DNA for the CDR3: TGTGCCAGCAGTTACGGGGGATACAATAGCTACGAGCAGTACTTC. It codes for CASSYGGYNSYEQYF.

The CDR3 sequence: CASSLGGQMGTDTQYF. CDR3 coding DNA: TGTGCCAGCAGCTTAGGGGGCCAGATGGGCACAGATACGCAGTATTTT. The chain carries TRBV11-1 and TRBJ2-3, with D perhaps TRBD1 (5 bases). Trimming took 1 base from V and 1 from J, leaving 12 bases between them. Germline V gene data show CDR1 as SGHAT and CDR2 as FQDESV (reference sequence). The CDR3 is 16 residues long. Variable domain in full (rest from reference TRBV11-1 and TRBJ2-3): EAEVAQSPRYKITEKSQAVAFWCDPISGHATLYWYRQILGQGPELLVQFQDESVVDDSQLPKDRFSAERLKGVDSTLKIQPAELGDSAMYLCASSLGGQMGTDTQYFGPGTRLTVL.

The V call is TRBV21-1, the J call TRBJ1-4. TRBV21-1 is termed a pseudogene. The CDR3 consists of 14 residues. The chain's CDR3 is CASIRDSTNEKLFF. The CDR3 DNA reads TGTGCCAGCATCAGGGACTCAACTAATGAAAAACTGTTTTTT.

The CDR3 here is CASISATSGSNQPQHF. For the CDR3, the DNA is TGTGCCAGCATTTCCGCGACGTCGGGTTCTAATCAGCCCCAGCATTTT. V is TRBV28 and J is TRBJ1-5; no definite D call. The CDR3 totals 16 residues. The V and J ends lost 7 bases and 4 bases respectively, with 20 bases between them. CDR1 MDHEN and CDR2 SYDVKM come from the germline V gene.